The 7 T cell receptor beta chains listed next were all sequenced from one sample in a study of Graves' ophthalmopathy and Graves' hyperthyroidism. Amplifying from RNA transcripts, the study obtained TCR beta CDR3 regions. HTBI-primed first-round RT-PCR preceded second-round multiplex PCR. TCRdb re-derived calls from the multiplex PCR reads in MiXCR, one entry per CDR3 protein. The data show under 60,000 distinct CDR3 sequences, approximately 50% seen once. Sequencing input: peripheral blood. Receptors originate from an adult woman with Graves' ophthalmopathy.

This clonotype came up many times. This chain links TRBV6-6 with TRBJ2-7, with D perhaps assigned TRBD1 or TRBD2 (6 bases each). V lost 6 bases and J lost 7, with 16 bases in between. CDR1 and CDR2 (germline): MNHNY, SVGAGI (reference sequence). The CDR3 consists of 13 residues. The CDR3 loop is CASSQGPEGEQYF. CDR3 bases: TGTGCCAGCAGCCAGGGGCCGGAGGGGGAGCAGTACTTC.

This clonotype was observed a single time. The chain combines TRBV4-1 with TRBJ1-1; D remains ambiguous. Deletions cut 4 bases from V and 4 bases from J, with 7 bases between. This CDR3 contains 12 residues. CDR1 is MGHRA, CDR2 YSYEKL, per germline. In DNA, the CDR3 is TGCGCCAGCAGCCGATTAATCACTGAAGCTTTCTTT. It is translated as CASSRLITEAFF.

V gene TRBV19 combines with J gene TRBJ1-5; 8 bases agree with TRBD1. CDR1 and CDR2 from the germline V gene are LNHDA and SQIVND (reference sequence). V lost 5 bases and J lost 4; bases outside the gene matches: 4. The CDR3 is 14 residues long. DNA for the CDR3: TGTGCCAGTAGTCGGACAGGGTGGAATCAGCCCCAGCATTTT. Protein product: CASSRTGWNQPQHF.

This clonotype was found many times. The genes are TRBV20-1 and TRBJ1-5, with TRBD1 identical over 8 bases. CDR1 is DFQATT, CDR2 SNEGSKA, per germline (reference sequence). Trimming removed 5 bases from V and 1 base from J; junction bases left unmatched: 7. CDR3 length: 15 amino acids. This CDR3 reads CSAERTGRSNQPQHF. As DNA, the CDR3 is TGCAGTGCTGAGAGGACAGGGCGAAGCAATCAGCCCCAGCATTTT.

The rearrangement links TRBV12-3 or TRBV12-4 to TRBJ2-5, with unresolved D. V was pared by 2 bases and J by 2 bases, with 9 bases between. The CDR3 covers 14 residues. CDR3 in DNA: TGTGCCAGCAGTTTATTCCAGCGTCAAGAGACCCAGTACTTC. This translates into CASSLFQRQETQYF.

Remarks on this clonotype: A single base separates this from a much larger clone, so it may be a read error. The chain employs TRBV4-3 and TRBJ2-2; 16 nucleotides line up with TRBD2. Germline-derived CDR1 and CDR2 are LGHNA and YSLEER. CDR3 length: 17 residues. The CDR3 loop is CASSPGTSGRGTGGLFF. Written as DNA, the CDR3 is TGCGCCAGCAGCCCCGGGACTAGCGGGAGGGGTACCGGGGGGCTGTTTTTT.

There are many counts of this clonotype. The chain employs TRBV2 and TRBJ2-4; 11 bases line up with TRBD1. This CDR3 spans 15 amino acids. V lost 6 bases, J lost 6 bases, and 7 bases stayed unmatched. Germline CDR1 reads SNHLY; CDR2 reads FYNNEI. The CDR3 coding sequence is TGTGCCAGCAGGGCCGGACAGGGGGCAGGAAACATTCAGTACTTC. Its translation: CASRAGQGAGNIQYF.